The clone carrying this T cell receptor (beta chain) showed up just once. Germline V gene lookup returns CDR1 SNHLY and CDR2 FYNNEI. The CDR3 covers 15 residues. V lost 7 bases and J lost 0, with 14 bases in between. The data derive from a study of T cell changes during pregnancy in multiple sclerosis. Generated by immunoSEQ multiplex PCR, the TCRdb table keeps only in-frame clones and is missing some. The sample consists of some 100,000 clones, almost 95% of them appearing once. The source of this sequence is a female donor with multiple sclerosis, enrolled in a pregnancy study. The sequencing used peripheral blood, collected before pregnancy. The chain recombines TRBV2 with TRBJ2-3; D may be TRBD2 (5 bases). Here the CDR3 reads CASTEEYGSTDTQYF. Written as DNA, the CDR3 is TGTGCCAGCACGGAGGAGTACGGAAGCACAGATACGCAGTATTTT.